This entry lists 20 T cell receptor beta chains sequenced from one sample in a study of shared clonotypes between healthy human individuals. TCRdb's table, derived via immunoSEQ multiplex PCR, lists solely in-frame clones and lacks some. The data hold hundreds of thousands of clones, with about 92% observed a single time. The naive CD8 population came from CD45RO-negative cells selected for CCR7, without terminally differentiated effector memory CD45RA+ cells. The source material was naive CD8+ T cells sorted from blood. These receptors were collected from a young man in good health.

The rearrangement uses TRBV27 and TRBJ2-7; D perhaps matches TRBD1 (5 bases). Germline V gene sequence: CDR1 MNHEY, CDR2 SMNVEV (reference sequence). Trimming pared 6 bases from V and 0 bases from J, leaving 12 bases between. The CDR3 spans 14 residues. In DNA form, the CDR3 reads TGTGCCAGCAGGCGAAGGGGAAGCTCCTACGAGCAGTACTTC. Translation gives CASRRRGSSYEQYF.

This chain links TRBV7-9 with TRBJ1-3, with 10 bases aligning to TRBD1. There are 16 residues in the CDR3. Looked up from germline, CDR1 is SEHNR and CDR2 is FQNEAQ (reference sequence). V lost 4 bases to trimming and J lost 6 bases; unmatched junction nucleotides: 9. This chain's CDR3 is CASSWLGQGPTNTIYF. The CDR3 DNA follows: TGTGCCAGCAGCTGGCTGGGACAGGGGCCGACAAACACCATATATTTT.

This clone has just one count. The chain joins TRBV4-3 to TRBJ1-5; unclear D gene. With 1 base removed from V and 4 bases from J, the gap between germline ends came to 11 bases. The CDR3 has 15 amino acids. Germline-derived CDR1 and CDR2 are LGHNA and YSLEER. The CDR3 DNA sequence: TGCGCCAGCAGCCAAGTAGTGACTCCAAATCAGCCCCAGCATTTT. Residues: CASSQVVTPNQPQHF.

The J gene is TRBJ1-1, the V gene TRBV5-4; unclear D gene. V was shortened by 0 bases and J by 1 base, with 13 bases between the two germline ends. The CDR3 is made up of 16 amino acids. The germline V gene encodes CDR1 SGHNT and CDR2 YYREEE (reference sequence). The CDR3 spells CASSLDFVDTNTEAFF. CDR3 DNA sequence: TGTGCCAGCAGCTTGGATTTTGTGGATACGAACACTGAAGCTTTCTTT.

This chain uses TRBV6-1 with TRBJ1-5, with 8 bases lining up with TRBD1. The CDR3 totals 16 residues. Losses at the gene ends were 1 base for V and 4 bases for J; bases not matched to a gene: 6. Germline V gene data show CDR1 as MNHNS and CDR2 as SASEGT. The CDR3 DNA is TGTGCCAGCAGTGAAGGGACAGGGAGGAGAAATCAGCCCCAGCATTTT. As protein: CASSEGTGRRNQPQHF.

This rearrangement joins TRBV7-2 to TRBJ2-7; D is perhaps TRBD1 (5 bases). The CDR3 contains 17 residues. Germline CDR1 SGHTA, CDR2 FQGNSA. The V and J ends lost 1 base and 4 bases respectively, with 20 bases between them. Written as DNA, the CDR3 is TGTGCCAGCAGCTTAGGGGATCCGGGCGAAGGGGCATACGAGCAGTACTTC. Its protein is CASSLGDPGEGAYEQYF.

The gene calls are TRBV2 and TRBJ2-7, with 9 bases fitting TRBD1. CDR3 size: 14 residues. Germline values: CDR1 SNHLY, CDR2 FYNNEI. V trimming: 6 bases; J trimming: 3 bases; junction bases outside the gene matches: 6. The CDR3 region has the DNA TGTGCCAGCAGCGGGACAGGGCTGGACTACGAGCAGTACTTC. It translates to CASSGTGLDYEQYF.

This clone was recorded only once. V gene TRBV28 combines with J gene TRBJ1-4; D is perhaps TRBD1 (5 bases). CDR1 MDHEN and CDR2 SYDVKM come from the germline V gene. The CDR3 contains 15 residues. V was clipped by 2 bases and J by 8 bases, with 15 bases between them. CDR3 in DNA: TGTGCCAGCAGTTTAGGCCAGGGTTCACAGGAAAAACTGTTTTTT. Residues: CASSLGQGSQEKLFF.

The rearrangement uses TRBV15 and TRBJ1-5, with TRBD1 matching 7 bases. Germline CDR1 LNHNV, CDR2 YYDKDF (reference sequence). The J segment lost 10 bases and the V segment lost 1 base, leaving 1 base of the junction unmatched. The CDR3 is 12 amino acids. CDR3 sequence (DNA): TGTGCCACCAGCAGAGCAGGGGGACCCCAGCATTTT. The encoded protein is CATSRAGGPQHF.

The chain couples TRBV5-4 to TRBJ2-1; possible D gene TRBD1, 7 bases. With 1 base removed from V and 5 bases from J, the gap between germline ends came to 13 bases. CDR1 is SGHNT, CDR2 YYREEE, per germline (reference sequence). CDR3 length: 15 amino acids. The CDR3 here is CASSLQARGDNEQFF. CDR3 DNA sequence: TGTGCCAGCAGCTTGCAGGCCAGGGGGGACAATGAGCAGTTCTTC.

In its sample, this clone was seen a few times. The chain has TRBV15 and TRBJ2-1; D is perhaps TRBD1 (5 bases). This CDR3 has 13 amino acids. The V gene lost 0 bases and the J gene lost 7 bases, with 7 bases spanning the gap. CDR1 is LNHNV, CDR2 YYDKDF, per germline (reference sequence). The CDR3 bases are TGTGCCACCAGCAGAGATAGACAGAATGAGCAGTTCTTC. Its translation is CATSRDRQNEQFF.

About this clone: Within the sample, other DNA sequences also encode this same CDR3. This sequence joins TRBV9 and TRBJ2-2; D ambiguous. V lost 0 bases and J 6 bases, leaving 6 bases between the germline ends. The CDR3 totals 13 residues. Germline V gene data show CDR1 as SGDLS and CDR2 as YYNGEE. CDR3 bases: TGTGCCAGCAGCGTAGGAGGATCCGGGGAGCTGTTTTTT. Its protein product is CASSVGGSGELFF.

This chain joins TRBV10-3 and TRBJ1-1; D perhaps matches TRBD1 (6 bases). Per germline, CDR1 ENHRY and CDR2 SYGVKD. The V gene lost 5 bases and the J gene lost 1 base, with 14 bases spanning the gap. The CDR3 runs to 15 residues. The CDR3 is CAISQGGGSNTEAFF. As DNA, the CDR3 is TGTGCCATCAGTCAGGGTGGGGGCTCGAACACTGAAGCTTTCTTT.

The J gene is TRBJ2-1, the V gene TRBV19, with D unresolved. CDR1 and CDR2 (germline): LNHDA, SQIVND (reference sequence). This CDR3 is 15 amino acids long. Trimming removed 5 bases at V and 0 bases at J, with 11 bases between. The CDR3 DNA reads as TGTGCCAGTAGTGATCAGACGATCTCCTACAATGAGCAGTTCTTC. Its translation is CASSDQTISYNEQFF.

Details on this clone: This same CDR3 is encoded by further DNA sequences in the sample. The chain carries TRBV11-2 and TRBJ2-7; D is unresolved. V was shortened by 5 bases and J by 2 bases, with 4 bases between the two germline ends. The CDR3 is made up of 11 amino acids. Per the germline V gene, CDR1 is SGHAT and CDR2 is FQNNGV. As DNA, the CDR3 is TGTGCCAGCAGCGCCCCCTACGAGCAGTACTTC. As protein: CASSAPYEQYF.

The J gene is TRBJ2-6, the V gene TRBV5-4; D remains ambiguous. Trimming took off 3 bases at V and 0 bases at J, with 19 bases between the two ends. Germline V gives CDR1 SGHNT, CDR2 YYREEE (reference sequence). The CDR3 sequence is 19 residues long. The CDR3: CASSSPTGGPGSGANVLTF. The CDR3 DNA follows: TGTGCCAGCAGCTCGCCGACGGGCGGCCCAGGCTCTGGGGCCAACGTCCTGACTTTC. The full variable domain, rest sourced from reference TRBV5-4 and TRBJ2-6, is ETGVTQSPTHLIKTRGQQVTLRCSSQSGHNTVSWYQQALGQGPQFIFQYYREEENGRGNFPPRFSGLQFPNYSSELNVNALELDDSALYLCASSSPTGGPGSGANVLTFGAGSRLTVL.

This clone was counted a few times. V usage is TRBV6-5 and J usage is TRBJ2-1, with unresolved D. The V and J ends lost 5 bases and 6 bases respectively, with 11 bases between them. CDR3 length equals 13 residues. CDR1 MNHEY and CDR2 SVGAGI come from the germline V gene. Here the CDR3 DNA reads TGTGCCAGCAGTAGGGTCTGGGGCAATGAGCAGTTCTTC. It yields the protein CASSRVWGNEQFF.

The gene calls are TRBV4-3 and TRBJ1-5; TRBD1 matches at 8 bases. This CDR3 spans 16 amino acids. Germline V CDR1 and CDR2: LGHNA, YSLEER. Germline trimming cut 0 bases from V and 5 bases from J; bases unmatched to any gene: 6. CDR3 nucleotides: TGCGCCAGCAGCCAAGACGCAGGGGGCTTCGATCAGCCCCAGCATTTT. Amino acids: CASSQDAGGFDQPQHF.

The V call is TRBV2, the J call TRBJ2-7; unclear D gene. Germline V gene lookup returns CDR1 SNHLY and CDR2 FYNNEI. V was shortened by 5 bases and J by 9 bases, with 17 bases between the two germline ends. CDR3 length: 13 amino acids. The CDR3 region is CASSIGVELWQYF. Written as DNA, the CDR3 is TGTGCCAGCAGTATTGGGGTGGAACTGTGGCAGTACTTC. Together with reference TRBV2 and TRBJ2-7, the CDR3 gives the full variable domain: EPEVTQTPSHQVTQMGQEVILRCVPISNHLYFYWYRQILGQKVEFLVSFYNNEISEKSEIFDDQFSVERPDGSNFTLKIRSTKLEDSAMYFCASSIGVELWQYFGPGTRLTVT.

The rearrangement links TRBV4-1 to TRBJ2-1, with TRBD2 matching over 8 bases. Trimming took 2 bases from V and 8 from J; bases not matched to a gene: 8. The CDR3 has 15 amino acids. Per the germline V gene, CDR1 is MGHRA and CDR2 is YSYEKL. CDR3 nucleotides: TGCGCCAGCAGCCAATATTGGACTAGCTCGGATGAGCAGTTCTTC. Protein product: CASSQYWTSSDEQFF.